This paragraph reports one T cell receptor beta chain. This clonotype was observed at least ten times. Its binding antigen is unknown. No base qualities exist here, and no much larger clone lies one base off it. The time point label for this specimen denotes: persistent/refractory GD, antithyroid drugs over 5 years with positive TRAb. For both TCR sequencing and RNA sequencing, RNA was extracted from PBMCs in TRIzol. The diagnosis of Graves' disease followed American Thyroid Association guidelines. The patients came from an endocrinology department in Xi'an, China. Each patient gave about 8.1 milliliters of peripheral blood, collected in an EDTA anticoagulant tube. Ficoll Paque Plus density gradient separation was used to isolate PBMCs, and no further T cell sorting was performed. RNA quality was checked with an Agilent 2100 Bioanalyzer and agarose gel, and concentration with a NanoDrop 2000. The library was produced with multiplex PCR. Sequencing was performed on an Illumina HiSeq 4000. iRepertoire HTBI primers and Arm-PCR amplification of CDR3 regions were used to construct TCR beta libraries. Before sequencing, the PCR products went through gel purification. For the original study's pipeline: Gene usage analysis of CDR3 amino acid clonotypes relied on the roughly 60 TRBV and fewer than 15 TRBJ segments identified across samples. Filtered high-quality paired reads were merged into contigs using COPE and FqMerger. BLAST was used to align contigs to the IMGT TRBV, TRBD and TRBJ reference genes, and CDR3 was defined following IMGT. Highly expanded clones were defined as clonotypes with a frequency above 0.1%. Shannon entropy was used to measure repertoire diversity, and the Gini coefficient was used to measure V-J evenness. A clonotype was considered public if more than one individual shared it. TCRdb reran the public reads through fastp at Q25 and MiXCR, keeping productive beta chains. Each record represents a unique CDR3 protein, reported with the most common genes and DNA among its rows. The V and J calls and clone size come from TCRdb's table, not from the authors' own analysis. Across this sample there are around 400,000 distinct CDR3 sequences, with roughly 24% seen only once. Roughly a quarter of the sample is taken by the ten largest.

This specimen belongs to a study of regulatory T cells in long-lasting Graves disease (dated by TCRdb to 2020 to 2023). For the wider study: To count as having persistent Graves' disease, a patient had to have received antithyroid drug treatment for over 5 years with TSH receptor autoantibodies remaining persistently positive. The study was registered as a clinical trial and conducted in China. In the clinical cohort, patients with persistent Graves' disease had used antithyroid drugs for an average of around 9.9 years. This study used TCR sequencing and RNA sequencing of peripheral blood to compare persistent Graves' disease patients against newly diagnosed Graves' disease patients. TCR sequencing covered roughly 13 persistent and approximately 20 newly diagnosed Graves' disease patients, around 35 samples in total.

The paper's findings and limits, for the study overall: TRBV28, TRBJ1-2 and TRBJ2-5 were preferentially used in persistent disease, while TRBV20-1 and TRBJ2-1 were favored in newly diagnosed disease. The authors noted that the small sample size was a limitation that may lower accuracy. Compared with newly diagnosed patients, persistent Graves' disease patients had lower TCR Shannon entropy and fewer highly expanded clones, which suggests clonal expansion. The study examined only peripheral blood because the primary lesion, thyroid tissue, could not be accessed. A larger number of public clonotypes was shared among persistent patients (more than 2,500) than among newly diagnosed patients (approximately 930). Sequencing and analysis were restricted to the TCR beta chain.

Germline trimming: 0 bases from V, 3 bases from J; junction bases outside gene matches: 10. From a lookup of the germline V gene, CDR1 and CDR2 are ENHRY and SYGVKD. The CDR3 has 17 amino acids, counting the end cysteine and phenylalanine. The DNA shown is the 51-base CDR3, in frame from base 1. This TCR derives from a woman aged 40 to 55 with Graves disease. Donor details come from another sample of the same person, matched by shared clones. The chain is assembled from TRBV10-3 and TRBJ2-7, with 8 middle bases fitting TRBD1. The starting material was peripheral blood mononuclear cells (PBMCs), obtained when the disease was refractory, from a patient treated with antithyroid drugs. The DNA sequence follows: TGTGCCATCAGTGAGTCCCTCGGACAGGGAGGTGGCTACGAGCAGTACTTC. Protein translation: CAISESLGQGGGYEQYF.